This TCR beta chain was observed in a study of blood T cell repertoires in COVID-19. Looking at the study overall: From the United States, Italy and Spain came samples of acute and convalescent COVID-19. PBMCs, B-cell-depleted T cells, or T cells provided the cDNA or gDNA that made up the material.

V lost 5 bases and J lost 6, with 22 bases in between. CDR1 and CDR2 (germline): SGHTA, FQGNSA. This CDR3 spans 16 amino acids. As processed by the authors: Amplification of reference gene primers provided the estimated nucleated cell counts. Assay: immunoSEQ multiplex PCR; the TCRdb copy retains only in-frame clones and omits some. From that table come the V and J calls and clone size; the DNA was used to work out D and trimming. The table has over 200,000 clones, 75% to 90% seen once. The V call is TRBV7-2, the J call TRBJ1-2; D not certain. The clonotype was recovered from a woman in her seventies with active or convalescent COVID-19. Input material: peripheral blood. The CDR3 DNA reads TGTGCCAGCAGCCTAACTGGAGGGTTATTTCAGGATGGCTACACCTTC. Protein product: CASSLTGGLFQDGYTF.